The 19 T cell receptor beta chains below were found in one sample sequenced in a study of blood T cell repertoires in COVID-19. Measured with immunoSEQ multiplex PCR; TCRdb has only the in-frame clones, and not every one. This table holds 72,000 or so clones, 85% to 90% found once. Sequenced input: peripheral blood. The receptors derive from a woman over 75 with active or convalescent COVID-19.

The chain links TRBV6-2 or TRBV6-3 to TRBJ2-7; TRBD2 matches at 13 bases. Germline values: CDR1 MNHEY, CDR2 SVGEGT. The CDR3 extends over 19 amino acids. V trimming: 4 bases; J trimming: 3 bases; junction bases outside the gene matches: 15. As DNA, the CDR3 is TGTGCCAGCAGTTTCAGACTAGCGGGGGGCCCAAATATCGACTACGAGCAGTACTTC. It yields the protein CASSFRLAGGPNIDYEQYF.

The chain has TRBV9 and TRBJ2-1; 7 bases are a match to TRBD2. The junction had 13 bases not matched to a gene; V was cut back by 3 bases and J by 10 bases. This CDR3 is 15 amino acids long. From germline, CDR1 is SGDLS and CDR2 YYNGEE. DNA of the CDR3: TGTGCCAGCAGCGAATGGTCCGGCTACGGGGGGGAGCAGTTCTTC. Residues: CASSEWSGYGGEQFF.

CDR3 sequence: CASSDPGPNEKLFF. CDR3 coding DNA: TGTGCCAGCAGTGACCCAGGCCCTAATGAAAAACTGTTTTTT. The chain is built from TRBV25-1 and TRBJ1-4; no clear D gene. The V gene lost 3 bases and the J gene lost 3 bases, with 8 bases spanning the gap. Germline-derived CDR1 and CDR2 are MGHDK and SYGVNS. CDR3 length equals 14 residues.

This chain connects TRBV5-1 to TRBJ1-2, with 9 bases aligning to TRBD1. Unmatched junction bases numbered 9, after V lost 4 bases and J lost 2 bases. Looked up from germline, CDR1 is SGHRS and CDR2 is YFSETQ. The CDR3 loop spans 16 amino acids. The CDR3 protein is CASSQTGTGLNYGYTF. CDR3 coding DNA: TGCGCCAGCAGCCAGACCGGGACAGGGCTAAACTATGGCTACACCTTC.

The gene calls are TRBV4-3 and TRBJ1-1, with D uncertain. Germline V gene data show CDR1 as LGHNA and CDR2 as YSLEER. The V end lost 0 bases, the J end lost 7 bases, and 12 bases lay between the germline ends. The CDR3 is 14 residues long. CDR3 protein: CASSQDGEGIEAFF. The CDR3 DNA follows: TGCGCCAGCAGCCAAGATGGAGAGGGAATTGAAGCTTTCTTT.

This chain uses TRBV7-2 with TRBJ1-1; D is possibly TRBD1 (6 bases). CDR1 is SGHTA and CDR2 is FQGNSA in the germline V gene. This CDR3 has 12 residues. V lost 6 bases and J lost 4, with 9 bases in between. The CDR3 DNA follows: TGTGCCAGCAGATTCAGGGGCACTGAAGCTTTCTTT. Residues: CASRFRGTEAFF.

The V and J genes are TRBV3-1 (or the pseudogene TRBV3-2) and TRBJ2-3; TRBD2 matches 8 bases. Trimming at V came to 2 bases and at J to 15 bases, leaving 13 bases not matched to a gene. Germline V gives CDR1 LGHDT, CDR2 YNNKEL (reference sequence). This CDR3 has 14 residues. CDR3 nucleotides: TGTGCCAGCAGCCAAATCCTCGGGGGGGCGGACAAATATTTT. It yields the protein CASSQILGGADKYF.

V and J are TRBV28 and TRBJ1-6; 7 bases match TRBD1. Per germline, CDR1 MDHEN and CDR2 SYDVKM. J gave up 5 bases and V 7 bases, and 8 bases lay outside the gene matches. The CDR3 has 15 residues. CDR3 amino acids: CASKEGDRNNSPLHF. The CDR3 DNA is TGTGCCAGCAAAGAGGGGGACAGAAATAATTCACCCCTCCACTTT.

Of note for this clone: One end of the junction does not line up with germline, which may come from a read error. The V call is TRBV5-6, the J call TRBJ2-1; 9 nucleotides line up with TRBD1. Germline CDR1 and CDR2: SGHDT and YYEEEE. The CDR3 sequence is 13 residues long. CDR3 nucleotide sequence: TGTGCCAGCAGCGGAAACACAGGGGGCTTGTTCGTCTTC. The encoded protein is CASSGNTGGLFVF.

The chain employs TRBV2 and TRBJ2-7; TRBD1 matches at 7 bases. The CDR3 runs 12 residues. Germline V gene lookup returns CDR1 SNHLY and CDR2 FYNNEI. The J segment lost 3 bases and the V segment lost 4 bases, leaving 0 bases of the junction unmatched. For the CDR3, the DNA is TGTGCCAGCAGTGGGGACAGCTACGAGCAGTACTTC. It encodes CASSGDSYEQYF.

DNA for the CDR3: TGCAGTGCTAGTCCGGGACTAGCGTCAGATACGCAGTATTTT. Translation: CSASPGLASDTQYF. The rearrangement links TRBV20-1 to TRBJ2-3; 10 bases are shared with TRBD2. The CDR3 is 14 residues long. Germline V lookup: CDR1 DFQATT, CDR2 SNEGSKA (reference sequence). After removal of 3 bases from V and 4 bases from J, the junction contained 4 bases not matched to a gene.

This clone appeared a single time. J is TRBJ2-5 and V is TRBV6-6; a weak D match, TRBD2 (5 bases). CDR3 length equals 12 residues. V was shortened by 5 bases and J by 4 bases, with 8 bases between the two germline ends. CDR1 MNHNY and CDR2 SVGAGI come from the germline V gene (reference sequence). The CDR3 is CASSLLGETQYF. As DNA, the CDR3 is TGTGCCAGCAGTCTACTAGGAGAGACCCAGTACTTC.

There are a few counts of this clone. This sequence joins TRBV4-1 and TRBJ1-2; D is perhaps TRBD1 (5 bases). The CDR3 is made up of 15 amino acids. Trimming took off 0 bases at V and 7 bases at J, with 15 bases between the two ends. Germline values: CDR1 MGHRA, CDR2 YSYEKL. For the CDR3, the DNA is TGCGCCAGCAGCCAAGACACAGGTCTCACCTCTGGCTACACCTTC. Translation gives CASSQDTGLTSGYTF.

The V and J genes are TRBV2 and TRBJ2-1; D might be TRBD1 (6 bases). Germline V gene lookup returns CDR1 SNHLY and CDR2 FYNNEI. CDR3 size: 16 residues. V lost 4 bases, J lost 12 bases, and 25 bases lay in between. The CDR3 DNA is TGTGCCAGCAGTGTGGGAACTCCCAGAGGGGGATATGGGCAGTTCTTC. It codes for CASSVGTPRGGYGQFF.

This clone was detected once. J is TRBJ1-3 and V is TRBV7-2; 8 bases are a match to TRBD1. This CDR3 has 16 residues. Germline values: CDR1 SGHTA, CDR2 FQGNSA. J was trimmed by 4 bases and V by 5 bases; bases with no gene match: 10. The CDR3 reads CASSDRQGKVGNTIYF. CDR3 DNA sequence: TGTGCCAGCAGCGACCGACAGGGGAAAGTCGGAAACACCATATATTTT.

The gene calls are TRBV6-2 or TRBV6-3 and TRBJ2-3; D is perhaps TRBD2 (6 bases). CDR3 size: 16 residues. Trimming took off 5 bases at V and 2 bases at J, with 17 bases between the two ends. Looked up from germline, CDR1 is MNHEY and CDR2 is SVGEGT. CDR3 loop: CASSLLALRYTDTQYF. Written as DNA, the CDR3 is TGTGCCAGCAGTCTTCTAGCGTTACGGTACACAGATACGCAGTATTTT.

This clone was seen just once. This chain connects TRBV7-9 to TRBJ1-4; 11 nucleotides match TRBD1. The germline CDR1 and CDR2 sequences are SEHNR and FQNEAQ (reference sequence). J lost 7 bases, V lost 5 bases, and 6 bases had no gene match. CDR3 length: 15 amino acids. Here the CDR3 reads CASSAGQGVGEKLFF. CDR3 nucleotides: TGTGCCAGCAGCGCGGGACAGGGGGTGGGTGAAAAACTGTTTTTT. Together with reference TRBV7-9 and TRBJ1-4, the CDR3 gives the full variable domain: DTGVSQNPRHKITKRGQNVTFRCDPISEHNRLYWYRQTLGQGPEFLTYFQNEAQLEKSRLLSDRFSAERPKGSFSTLEIQRTEQGDSAMYLCASSAGQGVGEKLFFGSGTQLSVL.

This chain links TRBV7-3 with TRBJ2-4; 7 bases match TRBD1. V was clipped by 3 bases and J by 2 bases; unmatched bases: 10. Germline V gives CDR1 SGHTA, CDR2 FQGTGA. This CDR3 has 17 residues. The CDR3 loop is CASSLTGPGTSKNIQYF. DNA for the CDR3: TGTGCCAGCAGCTTGACAGGGCCCGGGACCTCCAAAAACATTCAGTACTTC.

The J gene is TRBJ2-1, the V gene TRBV5-5; possible D gene TRBD2, 6 bases. The CDR3 has 16 residues. Between the trimmed V and J ends, which lost 2 bases and 6 bases, there was a span of 18 bases. Germline V gene data show CDR1 as SGHKS and CDR2 as YYEKEE (reference sequence). CDR3 protein: CASSFGGNLRSNEQFF. The CDR3 DNA follows: TGTGCCAGCAGCTTTGGAGGGAACTTAAGGTCCAATGAGCAGTTCTTC.